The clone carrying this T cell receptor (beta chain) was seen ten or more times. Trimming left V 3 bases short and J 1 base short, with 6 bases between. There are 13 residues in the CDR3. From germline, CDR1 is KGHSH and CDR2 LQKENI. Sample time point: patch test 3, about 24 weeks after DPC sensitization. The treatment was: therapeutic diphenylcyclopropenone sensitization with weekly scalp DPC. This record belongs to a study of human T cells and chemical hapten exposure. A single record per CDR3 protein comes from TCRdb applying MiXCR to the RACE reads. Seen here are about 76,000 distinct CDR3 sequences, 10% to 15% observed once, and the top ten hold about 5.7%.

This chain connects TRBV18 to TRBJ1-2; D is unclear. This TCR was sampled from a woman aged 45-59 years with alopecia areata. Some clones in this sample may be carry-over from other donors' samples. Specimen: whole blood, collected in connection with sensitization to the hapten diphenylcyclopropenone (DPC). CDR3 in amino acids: CASSPNDNYGYTF. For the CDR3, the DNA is TGTGCCAGCTCACCGAACGATAACTATGGCTACACCTTC.